This TCR beta chain was obtained from a study of CD4+ T cells in melanoma. Produced via immunoSEQ multiplex PCR; TCRdb's table is partial and in-frame only. The table shows 6,000 to 8,500 clones, with approximately 64% occurring only once. With respect to this clone: Its specificity is unknown.

Per germline, CDR1 SGDLS and CDR2 YYNGEE. The germline V and J ends were trimmed by 0 bases and 2 bases, with 9 bases remaining between them. The CDR3 totals 15 residues. Broader study findings: Diverse differentiation states were reported for melanoma neoantigen-specific CD4+ T cells. A reported correlation linked neoantigen-specific CD4+ T cells to CD8+, macrophage and B cell function.

This chain uses TRBV9 with TRBJ1-3, with no clear D. This TCR came from a human donor with melanoma. Sequenced input: cells from a culture (not recorded whether cultured in vitro). CDR3 bases: TGTGCCAGCAGCGTAGCGGACCATCCTGGAAACACCATATATTTT. This codes for CASSVADHPGNTIYF. Variable domain in full (rest from reference TRBV9 and TRBJ1-3): DSGVTQTPKHLITATGQRVTLRCSPRSGDLSVYWYQQSLDQGLQFLIQYYNGEERAKGNILERFSAQQFPDLHSELNLSSLELGDSALYFCASSVADHPGNTIYFGEGSWLTVV.